This TCR beta chain was recovered during a study of T cells after yellow fever vaccination. This clonotype was found a few times. By 5'RACE template switching, TCR cDNA was produced, with a universal primer site and UMIs added in the process. Using its own MiXCR run on the 5' RACE reads, TCRdb lists one record per CDR3 protein. The repertoire has about 340,000 distinct CDR3 sequences, more than 8.5% of them found once; the top ten carry about a sixth. Germline V lookup: CDR1 MNHEY, CDR2 SVGAGI. The CDR3 loop spans 14 amino acids. The germline V and J ends were trimmed by 6 bases and 4 bases, with 12 bases remaining between them.

This TCR came from a man aged 18 to 30 who received the YFV17D yellow fever vaccine. This sequence joins TRBV6-5 and TRBJ1-4; D is ambiguous. This sample comprised PBMCs, obtained on the day of the first yellow fever vaccination. CDR3 sequence reads: CASSYSLVNEKLFF. CDR3 DNA: TGTGCCAGCAGCTACAGCTTAGTTAATGAAAAACTGTTTTTT.